Presented here are 32 T cell receptor beta chains from one specimen sequenced in a study of siplizumab effects on memory and regulatory T cells. Repertoires were generated with immunoSEQ multiplex PCR, while TCRdb's copy carries only in-frame clones and drops some. The sample yields tens of thousands of clones, less than 85% seen once. What was sequenced was memory CD4+ T cells sorted from blood. The receptors were sampled from a human donor in good health.

This CDR3 is CASSRAPENEETQYF. CDR3 in DNA: TGTGCCAGCAGCCGAGCCCCGGAGAATGAAGAGACCCAGTACTTC. The J gene is TRBJ2-5, the V gene TRBV2; D is undetermined. V was shortened by 6 bases and J by 3 bases, with 17 bases between the two germline ends. Germline V gives CDR1 SNHLY, CDR2 FYNNEI. CDR3 length: 15 amino acids.

The V call is TRBV18, the J call TRBJ2-3; D ambiguous. The CDR3 loop spans 14 amino acids. Germline V gives CDR1 KGHSH, CDR2 LQKENI. V lost 0 bases to trimming and J lost 6 bases, with 10 bases between them. The CDR3 loop is CASSPPTVRDTQYF. For the CDR3, the DNA is TGTGCCAGCTCACCACCGACGGTTCGCGATACGCAGTATTTT.

The chain links TRBV10-3 to TRBJ1-6, with TRBD1 matching over 8 bases. V was clipped by 5 bases and J by 5 bases; unmatched bases: 8. CDR3 length: 16 residues. Looked up from germline, CDR1 is ENHRY and CDR2 is SYGVKD. CDR3 region: CAISRGTGSDNSPLHF. CDR3 sequence (DNA): TGTGCCATCAGTCGCGGGACAGGAAGCGATAATTCACCCCTCCACTTT.

The V and J genes are TRBV9 and TRBJ2-5; D unresolved. The J call may be wrong; the DNA end is better matched by TRBJ2-7. The germline V gene has CDR1 SGDLS and CDR2 YYNGEE. The CDR3 spans 14 residues. The CDR3 spells CASSVDGRPYEQYF. In nucleotides, the CDR3 is TGTGCCAGCAGCGTAGACGGGCGGCCCTACGAGCAGTACTTC.

This clone was detected a few times. The CDR3 region has the DNA TGTGCCTCCTCGGGAGCTGGTTATGGCTACACCTTC. As protein: CASSGAGYGYTF. V is TRBV30 and J is TRBJ1-2, with D uncertain. V was cut by 7 bases and J by 5 bases, with 14 bases left in between. The CDR3 loop spans 12 amino acids. Germline CDR1 reads GTSNPN; CDR2 reads SVGIG (reference sequence).

The sample holds one count of this clone. The chain couples TRBV11-2 to TRBJ2-5; D call uncertain. Germline-derived CDR1 and CDR2 are SGHAT and FQNNGV. Trimming removed 1 base from V and 10 bases from J, with 13 bases in between. CDR3 size: 13 residues. The CDR3 coding sequence is TGTGCCAGCAGCTTAGGAGTTCGCAGCGACCAGTACTTC. Residues: CASSLGVRSDQYF.

This rearrangement joins TRBV2 to TRBJ2-3; 8 nucleotides match TRBD1. The J segment lost 1 base and the V segment lost 6 bases, leaving 3 bases of the junction unmatched. Germline CDR1 and CDR2: SNHLY and FYNNEI. The CDR3 is 14 residues long. DNA of the CDR3: TGTGCCAGCAGCCCACAGGGGGGCACAGATACGCAGTATTTT. It translates to CASSPQGGTDTQYF.

This clone has a single count. This rearrangement joins TRBV6-5 to TRBJ2-7; no clear D. CDR1 and CDR2 from the germline V gene are MNHEY and SVGAGI. Trimming left V 6 bases short and J 6 bases short, with 9 bases between. The CDR3 totals 11 residues. Here the CDR3 reads CASSELSEQYF. In nucleotides, the CDR3 is TGTGCCAGCAGCGAGCTCAGCGAGCAGTACTTC.

This clone came up once. The chain couples TRBV6-1 to TRBJ1-4; D ambiguous. The CDR3 extends over 14 amino acids. Germline values: CDR1 MNHNS, CDR2 SASEGT. The V gene lost 4 bases and the J gene lost 10 bases, with 16 bases spanning the gap. The CDR3 here is CASSVRESNGKLFF. DNA of the CDR3: TGTGCCAGCAGTGTCCGGGAGTCGAACGGAAAACTGTTTTTT.

Turning to this clone: Relative to the germline gene, one junction end is altered; a read error may explain this. This specimen includes other DNA sequences encoding the same CDR3. The chain carries TRBV27 and TRBJ2-7, with 7 positions matching TRBD1. Germline loops: CDR1 MNHEY, CDR2 SMNVEV (reference sequence). CDR3 length equals 13 residues. The CDR3 sequence is CASSSWDSYEQYF. The DNA of the CDR3 is TGCGCCAGCAGTTCTTGGGACAGCTACGAGCAGTACTTC.

This chain connects TRBV4-2 to TRBJ2-7; D remains ambiguous. The V and J ends lost 1 base and 2 bases respectively, with 12 bases between them. There are 15 residues in the CDR3. Germline CDR1 reads LGHNA; CDR2 reads YNFKEQ. This chain's CDR3 is CASSQADARTYEQYF. The CDR3 nucleotides read TGTGCCAGCAGCCAAGCTGACGCGAGAACCTACGAGCAGTACTTC.

The chain has TRBV7-9 and TRBJ2-2; weak D call: TRBD2 (5 bases). Trimming cost V 5 bases and J 7 bases, with 11 bases left between them. Looked up from germline, CDR1 is SEHNR and CDR2 is FQNEAQ (reference sequence). The CDR3 extends over 13 amino acids. Here the CDR3 DNA reads TGTGCCAGCAGCAACATACTAGGCGGGGAGCTGTTTTTT. It is translated as CASSNILGGELFF.

This clone was recorded a few times. The rearrangement links TRBV18 to TRBJ2-1; 11 nucleotides align to TRBD1. CDR1 KGHSH and CDR2 LQKENI come from the germline V gene. Trimming cost V 5 bases and J 9 bases; bases outside gene matches: 12. The CDR3 has 16 amino acids. The DNA of the CDR3 is TGTGCCAGCTCATCACTAGGACAGGGGGCATCTCCTGAGCAGTTCTTC. It specifies CASSSLGQGASPEQFF. Full variable domain (missing parts from reference TRBV18 and TRBJ2-1): NAGVMQNPRHLVRRRGQEARLRCSPMKGHSHVYWYRQLPEEGLKFMVYLQKENIIDESGMPKERFSAEFPKEGPSILRIQQVVRGDSAAYFCASSSLGQGASPEQFFGPGTRLTVL.

J is TRBJ2-2 and V is TRBV6-5; TRBD1 matches 11 bases. Unmatched junction bases numbered 2, after V lost 2 bases and J lost 3 bases. Germline V gene sequence: CDR1 MNHEY, CDR2 SVGAGI. The CDR3 sequence is 16 residues long. In DNA form, the CDR3 reads TGTGCCAGCAGTTACGAGGGACAGGGGGACACCGGGGAGCTGTTTTTT. Translating gives CASSYEGQGDTGELFF.

The DNA for the CDR3 is TGTGCCAGCAGTGACCCGGGACAGAAGAATGAAAAACTGTTTTTT. This gives the protein CASSDPGQKNEKLFF. This sequence joins TRBV25-1 and TRBJ1-4, with 7 bases aligning to TRBD1. CDR1 is MGHDK, CDR2 SYGVNS, per germline. The ends lost 3 bases at V and 5 bases at J; junction bases unmatched: 6. There are 15 residues in the CDR3.

The CDR3 DNA is TGTGCCAGCAGCTATAATGGACCCGGACCAGCTAACTATGGCTACACCTTC. It translates to CASSYNGPGPANYGYTF. The chain is built from TRBV5-6 and TRBJ1-2; D is unclear. V shed 3 bases and J shed 0 bases, with 18 bases lying between them. The CDR3 covers 17 residues. Germline CDR1 SGHDT, CDR2 YYEEEE.

This clone was observed once. The chain joins TRBV19 to TRBJ1-1; a weak D match, TRBD1 (5 bases). The CDR3 has 14 amino acids. From germline, CDR1 is LNHDA and CDR2 SQIVND (reference sequence). V gave up 6 bases and J gave up 3 bases, with 14 bases separating them. The CDR3 DNA follows: TGTGCCAGTAGGATAATAAGAGGGGACACTGAAGCTTTCTTT. Translated, it gives CASRIIRGDTEAFF.

J is TRBJ2-5 and V is TRBV5-1, with 10 bases lining up with TRBD2. V shed 6 bases, J shed 5 bases, and the junction held 7 bases outside the gene matches. CDR3 length: 14 residues. Germline V lookup: CDR1 SGHRS, CDR2 YFSETQ. CDR3 region: CASIPAGGKETQYF. The DNA of the CDR3 is TGCGCCAGCATTCCAGCGGGGGGGAAGGAGACCCAGTACTTC. The variable domain in full, with the rest retrieved from reference TRBV5-1 and TRBJ2-5, is KAGVTQTPRYLIKTRGQQVTLSCSPISGHRSVSWYQQTPGQGLQFLFEYFSETQRNKGNFPGRFSGRQFSNSRSEMNVSTLELGDSALYLCASIPAGGKETQYFGPGTRLLVL.

V is TRBV10-3 and J is TRBJ1-3; tentatively, D is TRBD1 (5 bases). Trimming took 10 bases from V and 4 from J, leaving 14 bases between them. This CDR3 contains 13 residues. CDR1 and CDR2 from the germline V gene are ENHRY and SYGVKD. Here the CDR3 reads CANGGGEGNTIYF. Written as DNA, the CDR3 is TGTGCCAACGGCGGAGGGGAGGGAAACACCATATATTTT.

The V and J genes are TRBV28 and TRBJ1-1; D is undetermined. V was clipped by 1 base and J by 3 bases, with 0 bases between them. CDR3 length: 11 amino acids. Germline V CDR1 and CDR2: MDHEN, SYDVKM. The CDR3 sequence: CASSLYTEAFF. Written as DNA, the CDR3 is TGTGCCAGCAGTTTATACACTGAAGCTTTCTTT.

This clone showed up just once. The CDR3 nucleotides read TGTGCCAGCAGCCAAGATTGGAGTAGCGGGAGGATGCAGTTCTTC. Protein: CASSQDWSSGRMQFF. V usage is TRBV14 and J usage is TRBJ2-1; 10 bases align to TRBD2. The trim removed 0 bases at V and 12 bases at J, leaving 8 bases unmatched. There are 15 residues in the CDR3. The germline CDR1 and CDR2 sequences are SGHDN and FVKESK.

The chain links TRBV5-8 to TRBJ2-1, with 11 bases lining up with TRBD2. Germline V gene lookup returns CDR1 SGHTS and CDR2 YDEGEE. V lost 1 base and J lost 4; bases outside the gene matches: 4. The CDR3 is made up of 16 amino acids. The CDR3 protein is CASSLFSGRVYNEQFF. The DNA of the CDR3 is TGTGCCAGCAGCTTGTTTAGCGGGAGGGTTTACAATGAGCAGTTCTTC.

The rearrangement joins TRBV5-1 to TRBJ1-2; D is undetermined. The ends were cut back, 0 bases at V and 0 bases at J, with 6 bases in the middle. Germline CDR1 and CDR2: SGHRS and YFSETQ. This CDR3 has 14 amino acids. The CDR3 protein is CASSLDTPNYGYTF. For the CDR3, the DNA is TGCGCCAGCAGCTTGGACACACCTAACTATGGCTACACCTTC.

The V and J genes are TRBV5-6 and TRBJ2-7; TRBD2 agrees at 8 bases. Germline assignment: CDR1 SGHDT and CDR2 YYEEEE. The CDR3 covers 15 residues. V trimming: 2 bases; J trimming: 2 bases; junction bases outside the gene matches: 6. DNA of the CDR3: TGTGCCAGCAGCTTAGGACTAGCACCCACCTACGAGCAGTACTTC. The encoded protein is CASSLGLAPTYEQYF.

This clone was recorded a few times. V gene TRBV21-1 combines with J gene TRBJ1-2; TRBD1, the table's D call, was not compared with the DNA. TRBV21-1 is a recognized pseudogene. The CDR3 contains 13 residues. CDR3 sequence reads: CASNRERSYGYTF. The CDR3 region has the DNA TGTGCCAGCAACAGGGAGAGAAGCTATGGCTACACCTTC.

V usage is TRBV13 and J usage is TRBJ2-1; 13 bases are shared with TRBD2. The V and J ends lost 6 bases and 9 bases, in that order; junction bases with no gene match: 8. The CDR3 is made up of 15 amino acids. The germline CDR1 and CDR2 sequences are PRHDT and FYEKMQ (reference sequence). As DNA, the CDR3 is TGTGCCAGCAGGCCTCCGGGACTAGCGGGACGTGAGCAGTTCTTC. It translates to CASRPPGLAGREQFF. The full variable domain, in which reference TRBV13 and TRBJ2-1 provide the parts outside the CDR3, is AAGVIQSPRHLIKEKRETATLKCYPIPRHDTVYWYQQGPGQDPQFLISFYEKMQSDKGSIPDRFSAQQFSDYHSELNMSSLELGDSALYFCASRPPGLAGREQFFGPGTRLTVL.

The V gene is TRBV15, the J gene TRBJ1-1; tentative D call: TRBD1 (6 bases). Trimming shortened V by 4 bases and J by 4 bases, and 10 bases separated the two germline ends. The germline V gene encodes CDR1 LNHNV and CDR2 YYDKDF (reference sequence). This CDR3 comprises 13 residues. Here the CDR3 DNA reads TGTGCCACCAGCAAACCACAGGGCACTGAAGCTTTCTTT. This sequence encodes CATSKPQGTEAFF.

The V and J genes are TRBV18 and TRBJ2-1, with 10 bases lining up with TRBD2. Germline CDR1 is KGHSH and CDR2 is LQKENI. The CDR3 extends over 16 amino acids. V lost 0 bases and J lost 6; bases outside the gene matches: 5. CDR3 loop: CASSPPGLAGANEQFF. CDR3 coding DNA: TGTGCCAGCTCACCACCGGGGCTAGCGGGAGCCAATGAGCAGTTCTTC.

This clone was seen just once. This CDR3 is CASSLGVSGSQETQYF. The CDR3 DNA reads TGTGCCAGCAGCTTAGGGGTTAGCGGGTCACAAGAGACCCAGTACTTC. The chain couples TRBV7-2 to TRBJ2-5, with 7 bases identical to TRBD2. From germline, CDR1 is SGHTA and CDR2 FQGNSA. The J segment lost 2 bases and the V segment lost 1 base, leaving 7 bases of the junction unmatched. CDR3 size: 16 residues. The full variable domain, in which reference TRBV7-2 and TRBJ2-5 provide the parts outside the CDR3, is GAGVSQSPSNKVTEKGKDVELRCDPISGHTALYWYRQSLGQGLEFLIYFQGNSAPDKSGLPSDRFSAERTGGSVSTLTIQRTQQEDSAVYLCASSLGVSGSQETQYFGPGTRLLVL.

V and J are TRBV6-5 and TRBJ2-7, with 7 bases matching TRBD1. The CDR3 is 14 residues long. V was pared by 5 bases and J by 3 bases, with 7 bases of the junction left unmatched. Germline lookup yields CDR1 MNHEY and CDR2 SVGAGI. CDR3 loop: CASSDRDSNYEQYF. In nucleotides, the CDR3 is TGTGCCAGCAGTGACCGGGACAGCAACTACGAGCAGTACTTC.

The chain has TRBV6-6 and TRBJ2-6; D remains ambiguous. V was pared by 6 bases and J by 9 bases, with 12 bases between. Germline-derived CDR1 and CDR2 are MNHNY and SVGAGI (reference sequence). CDR3 length equals 13 residues. The CDR3 is CASRADFFNVLTF. CDR3 DNA: TGTGCCAGCAGGGCAGACTTTTTCAACGTCCTGACTTTC.

This sequence joins TRBV11-2 and TRBJ1-1; D unclear. The CDR3 extends over 15 amino acids. Germline V gene sequence: CDR1 SGHAT, CDR2 FQNNGV. V was cut by 5 bases and J by 1 base, with 14 bases left in between. This chain's CDR3 is CASSQRPLGNTEAFF. CDR3 nucleotide sequence: TGTGCCAGCAGCCAGCGGCCCCTAGGGAACACTGAAGCTTTCTTT.